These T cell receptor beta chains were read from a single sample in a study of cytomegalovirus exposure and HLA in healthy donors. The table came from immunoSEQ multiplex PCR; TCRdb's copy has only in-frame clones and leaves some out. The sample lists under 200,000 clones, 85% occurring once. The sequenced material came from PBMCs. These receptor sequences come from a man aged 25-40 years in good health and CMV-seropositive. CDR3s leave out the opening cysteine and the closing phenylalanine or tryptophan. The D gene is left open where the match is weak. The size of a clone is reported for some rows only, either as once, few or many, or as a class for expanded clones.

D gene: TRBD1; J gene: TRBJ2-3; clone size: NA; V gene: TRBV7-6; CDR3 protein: ASSYLDRATQY
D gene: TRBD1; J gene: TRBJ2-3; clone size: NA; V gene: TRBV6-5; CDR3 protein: ASSPGTESTDTQY
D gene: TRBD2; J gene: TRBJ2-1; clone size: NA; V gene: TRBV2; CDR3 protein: ASSSPGLAARRGNEQF
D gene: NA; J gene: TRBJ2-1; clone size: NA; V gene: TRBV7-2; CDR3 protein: ASSSGNSYNEQF
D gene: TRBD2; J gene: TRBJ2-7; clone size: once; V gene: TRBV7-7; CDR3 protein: ASSLTPPGLAGGGDEQY
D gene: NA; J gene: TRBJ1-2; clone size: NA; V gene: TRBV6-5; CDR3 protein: ASRGMDTYGYT
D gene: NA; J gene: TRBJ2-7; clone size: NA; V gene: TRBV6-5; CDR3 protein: ASSTPGDEQY
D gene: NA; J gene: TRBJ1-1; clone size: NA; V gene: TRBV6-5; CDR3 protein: ASAGPPRNTEAF
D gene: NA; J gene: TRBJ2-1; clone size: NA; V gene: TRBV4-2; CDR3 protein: ASSQEILRRYSSYNEQF
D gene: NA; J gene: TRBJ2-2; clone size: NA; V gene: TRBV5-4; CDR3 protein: AYRAGRENTGELF
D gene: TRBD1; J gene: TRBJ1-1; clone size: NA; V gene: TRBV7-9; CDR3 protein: ASSPRQGAGFEAF
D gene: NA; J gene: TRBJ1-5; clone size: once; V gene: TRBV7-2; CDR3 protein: ASSFGGQPQH
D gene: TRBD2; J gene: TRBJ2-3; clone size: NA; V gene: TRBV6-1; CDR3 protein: ASSETPRETYTQY
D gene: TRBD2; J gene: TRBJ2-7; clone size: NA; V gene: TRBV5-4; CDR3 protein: ASSLGLAGGLSYEQY